These 14 T cell receptor beta chains were sequenced from one sample in a study of CD8 T cells in Susac syndrome (dated by TCRdb to about 2019). Receptor amplification or capture employed the immunoSEQ multiplex PCR assay. RNA was extracted with the RNeasy kit and 0.5 to 1 ug was reverse transcribed using random hexamers. The public sequencing data were trimmed at Q25 with fastp and processed into clonotypes with MiXCR by TCRdb, which kept only in-frame beta chains. Duplicate CDR3 protein sequences are folded into a single record with the most common DNA and genes. A total of approximately 68,000 distinct CDR3 sequences appear in this sample, about 94% of them only once. Jointly, the top ten make up just under 0.4% of the sample. Sample: CD8+ T cells from PBMCs. The receptors shown here come from a human donor with multiple sclerosis.

The chain employs TRBV19 and TRBJ2-7; 11 bases map to TRBD2. Germline values: CDR1 LNHDA, CDR2 SQIVND (reference sequence). Germline trimming cut 3 bases from V and 2 bases from J; bases unmatched to any gene: 3. The CDR3 has 15 amino acids. The CDR3 DNA reads as TGTGCCAGTAGTATGGGGACTAGCGGAACCTACGAGCAGTACTTC. Residues: CASSMGTSGTYEQYF.

The chain recombines TRBV5-1 with TRBJ1-3, with 9 bases that match TRBD1. The trim removed 3 bases at V and 4 bases at J, leaving 11 bases unmatched. The CDR3 has 17 amino acids. CDR1 is SGHRS and CDR2 is YFSETQ in the germline V gene. The CDR3 DNA follows: TGCGCCAGCAGCTACTACTCCGGGACAGGGCCAGGAAACACCATATATTTT. It encodes CASSYYSGTGPGNTIYF.

Regarding this clonotype: The junction shows a germline mismatch at one end, possibly a read error. The chain combines TRBV6-6 with TRBJ2-1; a weak D match, TRBD1 (6 bases). The V gene's germline CDR1 is MNHNY and CDR2 SVGAGI (reference sequence). This CDR3 comprises 11 residues. CDR3 residues: CASSYGGFEVF. The CDR3 coding sequence is TGTGCCAGCAGTTACGGGGGCTTTGAGGTCTTC.

J is TRBJ2-3 and V is TRBV7-2; 11 nucleotides align to TRBD2. V trimming: 5 bases; J trimming: 2 bases; junction bases outside the gene matches: 3. This CDR3 is built from 15 residues. CDR1 is SGHTA and CDR2 is FQGNSA in the germline V gene. The chain's CDR3 is CASSPTSGVTDTQYF. The CDR3 bases are TGTGCCAGCAGCCCGACTAGCGGGGTCACAGATACGCAGTATTTT.

The chain links TRBV29-1 to TRBJ1-1; D ambiguous. V was pared by 0 bases and J by 11 bases, with 13 bases between. Germline CDR1 and CDR2: SQVTM and ANQGSEA. This CDR3 is 12 amino acids long. The CDR3 loop reads CSVEESGLGAFF. CDR3 DNA sequence: TGCAGCGTTGAAGAGTCCGGGCTGGGGGCTTTCTTT.

V gene TRBV6-2 or TRBV6-3 combines with J gene TRBJ2-3; 9 bases are shared with TRBD2. CDR1 and CDR2 from the germline V gene are MNHEY and SVGEGT. V shed 0 bases and J 1 base; nucleotides not matched to a gene: 11. This CDR3 spans 19 amino acids. The CDR3 coding sequence is TGTGCCAGCAGTTACTCGACGGCTAGCGGGGCATCTGGCACAGATACGCAGTATTTT. It encodes CASSYSTASGASGTDTQYF.

This chain joins TRBV19 and TRBJ2-1; a possible D gene is TRBD2 (6 bases). Germline values: CDR1 LNHDA, CDR2 SQIVND (reference sequence). The CDR3 extends over 16 amino acids. Trimming removed 7 bases from V and 7 bases from J, with 23 bases in between. The CDR3 protein is CASTFSGDSWRNEQFF. In DNA form, the CDR3 reads TGTGCCAGTACTTTTTCCGGGGACTCTTGGAGGAATGAGCAGTTCTTC.

The chain is built from TRBV6-6 and TRBJ1-4; TRBD1 is a possible D gene (5 bases). The CDR3 loop spans 15 amino acids. Deletions cut 7 bases from V and 6 bases from J, with 18 bases between. Germline CDR1 reads MNHNY; CDR2 reads SVGAGI (reference sequence). The CDR3 DNA reads as TGTGCCAGCAACAATCCCGGGACCAACTATGAAAAACTGTTTTTT. It encodes CASNNPGTNYEKLFF.

The chain recombines TRBV20-1 with TRBJ2-1; the match to TRBD2 covers 10 bases. Germline V gene sequence: CDR1 DFQATT, CDR2 SNEGSKA (reference sequence). The CDR3 contains 14 residues. Trimming cost V 6 bases and J 3 bases; bases outside gene matches: 5. The CDR3 DNA reads as TGCAGTGCCGTAAGCGGGAGGGACTACAATGAGCAGTTCTTC. Translation: CSAVSGRDYNEQFF.

Regarding this clonotype: Relative to the germline gene, one junction end is altered; a read error may explain this. The chain recombines TRBV7-2 with TRBJ1-1, with D perhaps matching TRBD1 (5 bases). In germline, CDR1 is SGHTA, CDR2 FQGNSA. CDR3 length: 12 amino acids. This CDR3 reads CASSLTGTGAFF. The CDR3 region has the DNA TGTGCCAGCAGCCTCACCGGGACTGGAGCTTTCTTT.

CDR3 sequence (DNA): TGTGCCACCCGGACAGGGATTGAAGCTTTCTTT. It yields the protein CATRTGIEAFF. This sequence joins TRBV19 and TRBJ1-1; 8 bases fit TRBD1. The length of the CDR3 is 11 residues. From germline, CDR1 is LNHDA and CDR2 SQIVND (reference sequence). Trimming removed 10 bases from V and 7 bases from J; junction bases left unmatched: 5.

The chain has TRBV5-1 and TRBJ1-4, with D uncertain. CDR3 length: 14 residues. The V end was cut by 4 bases, the J end by 4 bases, with 11 bases between. CDR1 is SGHRS and CDR2 is YFSETQ in the germline V gene. CDR3 sequence reads: CASSPRGINEKLFF. The CDR3 region has the DNA TGCGCCAGCAGCCCTCGAGGGATTAATGAAAAACTGTTTTTT.

The chain joins TRBV18 to TRBJ1-4; unclear D gene. The CDR3 consists of 17 residues. In germline, CDR1 is KGHSH, CDR2 LQKENI. V was trimmed by 4 bases and J by 5 bases, leaving 20 bases between them. The CDR3 nucleotides read TGTGCCAGCTCACAAGACACTGGCCTAGTCTCCAATGAAAAACTGTTTTTT. Amino acid sequence: CASSQDTGLVSNEKLFF.

The chain employs TRBV19 and TRBJ1-3; D remains unclear. CDR1 and CDR2 from the germline V gene are LNHDA and SQIVND (reference sequence). The germline V and J ends were trimmed by 5 bases and 0 bases, with 11 bases remaining between them. This CDR3 has 15 residues. In nucleotides, the CDR3 is TGTGCCAGTAGTTTCGTGACCGGCTCTGGAAACACCATATATTTT. As protein: CASSFVTGSGNTIYF.